This TCR beta chain was captured by sequencing in a study of blood T cell repertoires in COVID-19. Background on the study: Sources were T cells, B-cell-depleted T cells, or PBMCs; the material itself was cDNA or gDNA.

Germline V lookup: CDR1 SNHLY, CDR2 FYNNEI. This CDR3 region has 13 residues. Concerning this clone: A junction end diverges from the germline sequence, so it may reflect a read error.

Per the study methods: Reference gene primers were amplified, and this amplification served to estimate nucleated cell counts. The protocol was immunoSEQ multiplex PCR, while the TCRdb copy is restricted to in-frame clones and leaves out a portion. V and J calls and clone size are copied from that table; D and trimming were computed from the DNA. The sample holds about 360,000 clones; 70% to 90% are singletons and the top ten take 3%. Source material: peripheral blood. The V call is TRBV2, the J call TRBJ2-7, with 11 bases that match TRBD1. This TCR came from a human donor in a cohort sampled during active COVID-19. The CDR3 DNA sequence: TGTGCCAGCAGCGCAACCCGGGGGACAGGGGGTCACTTC. It codes for CASSATRGTGGHF.